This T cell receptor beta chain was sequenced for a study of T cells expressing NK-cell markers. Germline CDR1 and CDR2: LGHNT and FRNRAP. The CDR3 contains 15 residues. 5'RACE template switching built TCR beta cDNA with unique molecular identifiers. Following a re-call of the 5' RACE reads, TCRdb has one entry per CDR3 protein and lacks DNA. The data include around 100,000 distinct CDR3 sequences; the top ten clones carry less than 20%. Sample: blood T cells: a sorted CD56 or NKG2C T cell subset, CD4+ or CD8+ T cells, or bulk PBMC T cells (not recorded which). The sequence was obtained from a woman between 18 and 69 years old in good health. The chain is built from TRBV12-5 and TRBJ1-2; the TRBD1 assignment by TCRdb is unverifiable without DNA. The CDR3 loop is CASGEGQNNSEGYTF. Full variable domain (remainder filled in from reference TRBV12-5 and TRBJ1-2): DARVTQTPRHKVTEMGQEVTMRCQPILGHNTVFWYRQTMMQGLELLAYFRNRAPLDDSGMPKDRFSAEMPDATLATLKIQPSEPRDSAVYFCASGEGQNNSEGYTFGSGTRLTVV.